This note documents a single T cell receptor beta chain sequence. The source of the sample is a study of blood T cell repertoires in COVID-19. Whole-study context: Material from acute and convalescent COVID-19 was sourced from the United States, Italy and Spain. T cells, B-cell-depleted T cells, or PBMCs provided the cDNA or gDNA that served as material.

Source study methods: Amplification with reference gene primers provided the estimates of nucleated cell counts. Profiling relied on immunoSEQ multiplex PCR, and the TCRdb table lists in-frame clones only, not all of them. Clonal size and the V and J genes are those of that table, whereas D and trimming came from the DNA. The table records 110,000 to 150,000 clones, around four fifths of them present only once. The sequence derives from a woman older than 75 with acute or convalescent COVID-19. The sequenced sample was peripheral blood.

DNA of the CDR3: TGCAGTGCTAGTGGGGGCGCCACAGGGACCTACGAGCAGTACTTC. This encodes CSASGGATGTYEQYF. This rearrangement joins TRBV20-1 to TRBJ2-7, with D possibly being TRBD1 (6 bases). Per the germline V gene, CDR1 is DFQATT and CDR2 is SNEGSKA (reference sequence). There are 15 residues in the CDR3. V was pared by 3 bases and J by 2 bases, with 17 bases between.